This entry concerns a single T cell receptor (beta chain). The target antigen is unknown. The method was immunoSEQ multiplex PCR; TCRdb's version includes in-frame clones alone and lacks a portion of them. The sample lists 53,000 or so clones, 90% occurring once. This record belongs to a study of chemoradiotherapy in HPV16-positive cancers. General observations from the study: Candidate HPV-specific clones and E7-related TCR motifs grew in tumor during treatment.

CDR1 is SGHAT and CDR2 is FQNNGV in the germline V gene. Trimming took 4 bases from V and 4 from J; bases not matched to a gene: 7. The CDR3 is made up of 15 amino acids. Repertoires were sampled repeatedly during chemoradiotherapy. This chain joins TRBV11-2 and TRBJ2-7; 10 bases align to TRBD1. Source: blood, taken from a patient who underwent chemoradiotherapy. The sequence derives from a human donor with HPV-associated anogenital cancer. CDR3 in amino acids: CASSSLRDRGYEQYF. The CDR3 region has the DNA TGTGCCAGCAGCTCCTTAAGGGACAGGGGTTACGAGCAGTACTTC.